This T cell receptor (beta chain) emerged from a study of blood T cell repertoires in COVID-19. The overall study: Acute and convalescent COVID-19 specimens originated in the United States, Italy and Spain. T cells, B-cell-depleted T cells, or PBMCs provided the cDNA or gDNA that served as material.

The data were produced by immunoSEQ multiplex PCR, yet TCRdb's version contains in-frame clones alone and is incomplete. The profile covers 91,000 or so clones, with about 86% appearing a single time and roughly 13% taken by the ten largest. In its sample, this clone was seen once. The length of the CDR3 is 15 residues. Trimming at V came to 4 bases and at J to 5 bases, leaving 8 bases not matched to a gene. CDR1 and CDR2 from the germline V gene are SGHRS and YFSETQ. Sequenced input: peripheral blood. The TCR originated in a woman aged 55-75 years in a cohort sampled during active or convalescent COVID-19. The chain recombines TRBV5-1 with TRBJ2-3; TRBD2 aligns across 9 bases. The CDR3 nucleotides are TGCGCCAGCAGCCGGCAGCGGGGGGACCGAGATACGCAGTATTTT. Its translation is CASSRQRGDRDTQYF.